A single T cell receptor (beta chain) is shown here with its context. No antigen is known for it. This sample is part of a study of T cell responses to AZD1222 COVID-19 vaccine. Study at large: Second-dose intervals of approximately 4 or approximately 12 weeks were pooled. Study results and caveats: Reportedly, nearly half of unique spike TCRs recognized epitopes outside B.1.351/B.1.1.7 mutations. There were mostly white British donors and more females than males, and clonal diversity was possibly underestimated.

This CDR3 is built from 13 residues. The V end lost 3 bases, the J end lost 8 bases, and 13 bases lay between the germline ends. Germline assignment: CDR1 SGHVS and CDR2 FQNEAQ. Assay: immunoSEQ multiplex PCR; the TCRdb copy retains only in-frame clones and omits some. The data hold some 160,000 clones, with about nine tenths observed a single time. The source was peripheral blood, collected on day 0 of AZD1222 vaccination. This TCR derives from an adult in good health. The rearrangement joins TRBV7-8 to TRBJ1-2, with D tentatively TRBD1 (5 bases). The CDR3 region is CASSLGDYGGYTF. CDR3 nucleotides: TGTGCCAGCAGCTTGGGGGATTACGGGGGCTACACCTTC.